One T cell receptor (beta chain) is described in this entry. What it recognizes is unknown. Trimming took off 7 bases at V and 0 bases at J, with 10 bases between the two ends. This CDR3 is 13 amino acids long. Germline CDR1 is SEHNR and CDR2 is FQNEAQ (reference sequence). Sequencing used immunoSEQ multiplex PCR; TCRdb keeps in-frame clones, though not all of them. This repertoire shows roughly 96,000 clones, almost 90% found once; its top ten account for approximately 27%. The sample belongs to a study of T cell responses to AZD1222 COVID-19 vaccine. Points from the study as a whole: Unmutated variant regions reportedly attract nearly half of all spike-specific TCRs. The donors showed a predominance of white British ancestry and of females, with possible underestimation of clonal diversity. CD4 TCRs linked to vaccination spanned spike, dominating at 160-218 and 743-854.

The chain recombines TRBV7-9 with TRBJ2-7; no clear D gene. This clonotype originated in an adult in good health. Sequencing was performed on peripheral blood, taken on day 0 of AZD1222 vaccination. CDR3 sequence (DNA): TGTGCCAGCAAGGCACTCCCCTCCTACGAGCAGTACTTC. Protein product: CASKALPSYEQYF.